The source of this T cell receptor beta chain is a study of tumor-infiltrating lymphocytes in localized non-small cell lung cancer. Across the study: Each patient gave resected tumor and non-adjacent uninvolved lung tissue. Study results and limitations: Immunotypes IM1 and IM2 had similar TCR-derived T-cell fractions. Not all patients were TCR sequenced, owing to tissue quantity.

The repertoire was sequenced with immunoSEQ multiplex PCR; TCRdb's copy has only in-frame clones and lacks some. Of 21,000 or so clones detected, just under 75% appear once; the ten largest clones hold over 6%. With respect to this clone: What it binds is unknown.

Trimming took 6 bases from V and 2 from J, leaving 12 bases between them. CDR1 is SGHRS, CDR2 YFSETQ, per germline. This CDR3 is built from 14 residues. J is TRBJ2-1 and V is TRBV5-1, with D unclear. The receptor's source is a human donor with non-small cell lung cancer. Source material: lung tumor tissue. CDR3 sequence: CASMYLPTYNEQFF. CDR3 in DNA: TGCGCCAGCATGTACCTACCAACCTACAATGAGCAGTTCTTC.